One and the same sample provided the 26 T cell receptor beta chains below, sequenced in a study of blood T cell repertoires in COVID-19. The repertoire was sequenced with immunoSEQ multiplex PCR; TCRdb's copy has only in-frame clones and lacks some. The table has 100,000 to 150,000 clones, approximately 88% seen once. The sequenced sample was peripheral blood. The receptor source for this set is a man aged 70 or older with active COVID-19.

The chain is built from TRBV5-1 and TRBJ2-3, with TRBD1 matching 9 bases. This CDR3 is built from 16 residues. J lost 2 bases, V lost 0 bases, and 4 bases had no gene match. Germline CDR1 is SGHRS and CDR2 is YFSETQ. The CDR3 nucleotides are TGCGCCAGCAGCTTGGGGGACAGGGTAGACACAGATACGCAGTATTTT. This sequence encodes CASSLGDRVDTDTQYF.

This rearrangement joins TRBV19 to TRBJ1-4, with 7 positions matching TRBD1. From germline, CDR1 is LNHDA and CDR2 SQIVND (reference sequence). The CDR3 length is 15 residues. V lost 3 bases and J lost 5; bases outside the gene matches: 6. This CDR3 is CASSIGDRVNEKLFF. CDR3 coding DNA: TGTGCCAGTAGTATTGGTGACAGGGTAAATGAAAAACTGTTTTTT.

The rearrangement links TRBV15 to TRBJ1-4; 10 bases are shared with TRBD1. The CDR3 covers 19 residues. Germline assignment: CDR1 LNHNV and CDR2 YYDKDF (reference sequence). The V segment lost 0 bases and the J segment 8 bases; nucleotides outside the gene matches: 15. CDR3 in amino acids: CATSREAGTGVLSGEKLFF. Written as DNA, the CDR3 is TGTGCCACCAGCAGAGAGGCCGGGACAGGGGTCCTCTCAGGCGAAAAACTGTTTTTT.

The J gene is TRBJ2-3, the V gene TRBV11-2; D is ambiguous. The germline CDR1 and CDR2 sequences are SGHAT and FQNNGV. The V and J ends lost 3 bases and 3 bases respectively, with 7 bases between them. The CDR3 totals 13 residues. The CDR3 loop reads CASSLFGTDTQYF. In DNA, the CDR3 is TGTGCCAGCAGCTTGTTCGGGACAGATACGCAGTATTTT.

This rearrangement joins TRBV27 to TRBJ2-6, with D maybe TRBD1 (6 bases). This CDR3 has 19 residues. The V end was cut by 5 bases, the J end by 2 bases, with 22 bases between. From germline, CDR1 is MNHEY and CDR2 SMNVEV (reference sequence). In nucleotides, the CDR3 is TGTGCCAGCAGTCTCTCCTCTCTCAGGGGTCTGCCTGGGGCCAACGTCCTGACTTTC. As protein: CASSLSSLRGLPGANVLTF.

The rearrangement uses TRBV19 and TRBJ2-1; 12 nucleotides line up with TRBD1. With V trimmed by 6 bases and J by 8 bases, 5 bases remained unmatched. Germline V gene lookup returns CDR1 LNHDA and CDR2 SQIVND (reference sequence). This CDR3 is 14 amino acids long. The CDR3 nucleotides are TGTGCCAGTAGAGGGACAGGGGGCATGGATGAGCAGTTCTTC. This encodes CASRGTGGMDEQFF.

The chain employs TRBV19 and TRBJ2-6; D gene unclear. From germline, CDR1 is LNHDA and CDR2 SQIVND (reference sequence). V lost 7 bases and J 0 bases, leaving 7 bases between the germline ends. CDR3 length: 14 residues. CDR3 loop: CASTLGSGANVLTF. DNA of the CDR3: TGTGCCAGTACCCTCGGCTCTGGGGCCAACGTCCTGACTTTC.

There are many counts of this clone. This chain connects TRBV7-9 to TRBJ2-7; D call uncertain. The CDR3 sequence is 13 residues long. V dropped 2 bases and J dropped 5 bases, with 10 bases sitting between them. The germline V gene has CDR1 SEHNR and CDR2 FQNEAQ (reference sequence). CDR3 coding DNA: TGTGCCAGCAGCTTATTTCCCCTCCACGAGCAGTACTTC. Its translation is CASSLFPLHEQYF. The full variable domain, in which reference TRBV7-9 and TRBJ2-7 provide the parts outside the CDR3, is DTGVSQNPRHKITKRGQNVTFRCDPISEHNRLYWYRQTLGQGPEFLTYFQNEAQLEKSRLLSDRFSAERPKGSFSTLEIQRTEQGDSAMYLCASSLFPLHEQYFGPGTRLTVT.

The genes are TRBV6-2 or TRBV6-3 and TRBJ1-5; TRBD1 aligns across 9 bases. Per germline, CDR1 MNHEY and CDR2 SVGEGT. The CDR3 is 18 residues long. V was clipped by 2 bases and J by 3 bases; unmatched bases: 11. The CDR3 is CASSYTGQGIEANQPQHF. The DNA of the CDR3 is TGTGCCAGCAGTTACACTGGACAGGGGATTGAGGCCAATCAGCCCCAGCATTTT.

The V call is TRBV19, the J call TRBJ2-2, with no clear D. The CDR3 contains 14 residues. Trimming stripped 6 bases from V and 2 bases from J, with 10 bases between. CDR1 and CDR2 (germline): LNHDA, SQIVND (reference sequence). The CDR3 DNA reads as TGTGCCAGTAGCGAAACACGCAACACCGGGGAGCTGTTTTTT. It is translated as CASSETRNTGELFF.

In DNA, the CDR3 is TGTGCCAGCAGCTTGCTCGGCGGACTAGCGGGAGGGCTGCCGGGGGAGACCCAGTACTTC. This encodes CASSLLGGLAGGLPGETQYF. The rearrangement links TRBV5-4 to TRBJ2-5; 15 bases match TRBD2. V lost 1 base, J lost 5 bases, and 15 bases stayed unmatched. Germline lookup yields CDR1 SGHNT and CDR2 YYREEE (reference sequence). The CDR3 has 20 residues.

About this clone: The same CDR3 arises from other DNA sequences in this sample as well. V gene TRBV30 combines with J gene TRBJ2-7; TRBD1 matches 8 bases. Germline V CDR1 and CDR2: GTSNPN, SVGIG (reference sequence). V lost 2 bases to trimming and J lost 3 bases; unmatched junction nucleotides: 3. The CDR3 runs 13 residues. CDR3: CAWSPGQDYEQYF. The CDR3 bases are TGTGCCTGGAGTCCGGGACAGGACTACGAGCAGTACTTC.

This chain connects TRBV28 to TRBJ2-6, with 11 bases lining up with TRBD1. V lost 5 bases to trimming and J lost 0 bases; unmatched junction nucleotides: 6. Germline V CDR1 and CDR2: MDHEN, SYDVKM. This CDR3 region has 18 residues. CDR3 DNA: TGTGCCAGCAGTCGAGCCGGGACAGGGGGCTCTGGGGCCAACGTCCTGACTTTC. Its translation: CASSRAGTGGSGANVLTF.

This chain joins TRBV28 and TRBJ2-1, with TRBD2 matching over 11 bases. V was pared by 5 bases and J by 6 bases, with 18 bases of the junction left unmatched. Germline V gene lookup returns CDR1 MDHEN and CDR2 SYDVKM. There are 19 residues in the CDR3. The CDR3 nucleotides are TGTGCCAGCAGTCCCGAGGGGCTAGCGGGAGGATTCGTAGGCAATGAGCAGTTCTTC. It is translated as CASSPEGLAGGFVGNEQFF.

DNA for the CDR3: TGTGCCAGCAGTGAAGGTAGCGGGAGTCAGTACGAGCAGTACTTC. It specifies CASSEGSGSQYEQYF. This chain links TRBV6-1 with TRBJ2-7; 9 bases map to TRBD2. The germline CDR1 and CDR2 sequences are MNHNS and SASEGT. J was trimmed by 4 bases and V by 1 base; bases with no gene match: 5. The CDR3 runs 15 residues.

This sequence joins TRBV6-1 and TRBJ2-4, with D possibly TRBD2 on 6 matching bases. The germline gives CDR1 MNHNS, CDR2 SASEGT. The CDR3 totals 15 residues. V was trimmed by 1 base and J by 3 bases, leaving 10 bases between them. CDR3 DNA sequence: TGTGCCAGCAGTGAAGGGAGGGTTGGCAAAAACATTCAGTACTTC. The encoded protein is CASSEGRVGKNIQYF.

The table lists this clone with a few counts. The chain links TRBV28 to TRBJ2-3; 8 bases are a match to TRBD2. Per germline, CDR1 MDHEN and CDR2 SYDVKM. The CDR3 totals 13 residues. With 3 bases clipped from V and 7 bases from J, the junction kept 3 bases outside the gene matches. CDR3 loop: CASSFIAGNTQYF. The CDR3 bases are TGTGCCAGCAGTTTTATAGCGGGAAATACGCAGTATTTT.

The chain combines TRBV27 with TRBJ1-6, with 7 bases identical to TRBD1. The CDR3 contains 14 residues. Germline trimming cut 6 bases from V and 7 bases from J; bases unmatched to any gene: 6. Germline assignment: CDR1 MNHEY and CDR2 SMNVEV (reference sequence). The CDR3 is CASSRRDSNSPLHF. DNA for the CDR3: TGTGCCAGCAGCCGCCGGGACAGCAATTCACCCCTCCACTTT.

This chain links TRBV29-1 with TRBJ1-4; D possibly corresponds to TRBD1 (6 bases). The V gene lost 0 bases and the J gene lost 8 bases, with 10 bases spanning the gap. CDR1 SQVTM and CDR2 ANQGSEA come from the germline V gene. The CDR3 extends over 13 amino acids. CDR3 amino acids: CSVEDPGGEKLFF. The DNA of the CDR3 is TGCAGCGTTGAAGATCCTGGGGGCGAAAAACTGTTTTTT.

The genes are TRBV5-6 and TRBJ2-2; 7 bases agree with TRBD2. V trimming: 2 bases; J trimming: 1 base; junction bases outside the gene matches: 5. The CDR3 has 16 amino acids. Germline V gene sequence: CDR1 SGHDT, CDR2 YYEEEE. The CDR3 loop is CASSFGLAVNTGELFF. The CDR3 nucleotides are TGTGCCAGCAGCTTTGGGCTAGCGGTGAACACCGGGGAGCTGTTTTTT.

This chain links TRBV9 with TRBJ1-4; 10 bases line up with TRBD1. Trimming cost V 4 bases and J 2 bases; bases outside gene matches: 5. CDR3 length: 16 amino acids. Germline V gene lookup returns CDR1 SGDLS and CDR2 YYNGEE. The CDR3 sequence: CASSSDRGVTNEKLFF. The CDR3 region has the DNA TGTGCCAGCAGCTCGGACAGGGGGGTGACTAATGAAAAACTGTTTTTT.

The chain couples TRBV6-6 to TRBJ1-1; D is undetermined. Deletions cut 0 bases from V and 6 bases from J, with 11 bases between. From germline, CDR1 is MNHNY and CDR2 SVGAGI (reference sequence). CDR3 length: 14 amino acids. The CDR3 here is CASSYSGEGPEAFF. In DNA form, the CDR3 reads TGTGCCAGCAGTTACTCGGGAGAAGGCCCTGAAGCTTTCTTT.

The chain recombines TRBV4-3 with TRBJ1-2, with D possibly being TRBD1 (5 bases). Germline V gene sequence: CDR1 LGHNA, CDR2 YSLEER. V lost 4 bases and J lost 2, with 14 bases in between. The CDR3 runs 15 residues. The CDR3 region is CASSPEGAGNYGYTF. DNA of the CDR3: TGCGCCAGCAGCCCAGAGGGCGCAGGGAACTATGGCTACACCTTC.

The V gene is TRBV6-5, the J gene TRBJ1-1; tentatively, D is TRBD1 (5 bases). Trimming took 4 bases from V and 1 from J, leaving 13 bases between them. Germline V gene data show CDR1 as MNHEY and CDR2 as SVGAGI. This CDR3 comprises 15 residues. DNA of the CDR3: TGTGCCAGCAGTTGGGGCCTCGGTCCGAACACTGAAGCTTTCTTT. Amino acid sequence: CASSWGLGPNTEAFF.

The J gene is TRBJ1-1, the V gene TRBV18; no definite D call. Deletions cut 3 bases from V and 1 base from J, with 9 bases between. CDR3 size: 14 residues. From germline, CDR1 is KGHSH and CDR2 LQKENI. CDR3 amino acids: CASSPEASNTEAFF. CDR3 coding DNA: TGTGCCAGCTCACCGGAGGCCTCGAACACTGAAGCTTTCTTT.

Concerning this clone itself: Relative to the germline gene, one junction end is altered; a read error may explain this. This chain links TRBV20-1 with TRBJ2-7, with 8 bases aligning to TRBD1. Germline V gives CDR1 DFQATT, CDR2 SNEGSKA (reference sequence). The CDR3 is 11 residues long. The CDR3 is CSGRQGYEQYF. CDR3 nucleotide sequence: TGCAGTGGTAGACAGGGGTACGAGCAGTACTTC.